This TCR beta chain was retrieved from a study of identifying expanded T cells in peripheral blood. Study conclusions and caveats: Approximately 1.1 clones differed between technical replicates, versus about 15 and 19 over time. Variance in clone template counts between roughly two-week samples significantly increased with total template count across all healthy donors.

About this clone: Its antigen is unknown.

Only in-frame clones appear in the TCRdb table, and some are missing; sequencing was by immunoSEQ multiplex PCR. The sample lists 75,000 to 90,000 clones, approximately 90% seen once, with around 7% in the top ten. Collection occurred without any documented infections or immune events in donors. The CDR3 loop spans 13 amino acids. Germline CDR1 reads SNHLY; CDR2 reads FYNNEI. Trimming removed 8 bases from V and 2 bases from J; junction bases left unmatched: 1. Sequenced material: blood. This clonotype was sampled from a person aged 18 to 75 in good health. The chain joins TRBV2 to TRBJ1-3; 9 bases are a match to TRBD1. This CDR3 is CASGTGTGNTIYF. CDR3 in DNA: TGTGCCAGCGGGACAGGGACTGGAAACACCATATATTTT.